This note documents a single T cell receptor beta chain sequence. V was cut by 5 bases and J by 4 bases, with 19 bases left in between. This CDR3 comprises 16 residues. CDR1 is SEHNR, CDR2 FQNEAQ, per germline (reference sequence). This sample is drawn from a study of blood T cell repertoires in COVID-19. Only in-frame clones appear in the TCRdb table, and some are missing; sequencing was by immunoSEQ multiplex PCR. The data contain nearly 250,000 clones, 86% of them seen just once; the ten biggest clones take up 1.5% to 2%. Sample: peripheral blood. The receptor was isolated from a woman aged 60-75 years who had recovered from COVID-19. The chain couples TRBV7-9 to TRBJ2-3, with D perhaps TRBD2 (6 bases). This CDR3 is CASSPRTTGRADTQYF. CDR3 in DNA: TGTGCCAGCAGCCCCAGGACTACCGGGAGAGCAGATACGCAGTATTTT.